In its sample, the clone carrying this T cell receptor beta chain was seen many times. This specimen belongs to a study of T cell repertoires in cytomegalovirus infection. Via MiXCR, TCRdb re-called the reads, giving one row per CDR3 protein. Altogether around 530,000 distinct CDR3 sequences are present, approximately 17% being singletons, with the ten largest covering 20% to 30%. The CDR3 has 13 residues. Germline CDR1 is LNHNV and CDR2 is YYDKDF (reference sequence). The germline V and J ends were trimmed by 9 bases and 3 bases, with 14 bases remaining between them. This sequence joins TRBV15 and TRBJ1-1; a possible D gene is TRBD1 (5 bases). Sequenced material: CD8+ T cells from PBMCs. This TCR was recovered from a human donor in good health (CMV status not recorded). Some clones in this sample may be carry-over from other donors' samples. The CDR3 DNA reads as TGTGCCACAGCCCTTCGGGGCCACACTGAAGCTTTCTTT. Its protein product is CATALRGHTEAFF.